Given below is one T cell receptor beta chain in context. Its specificity is unknown. These data belong to a study of early T cells in non-severe SARS-CoV-2 infection. Study-wide context: The authors sequenced bulk RNA from unsorted whole blood, leaving chains unpaired. Findings and caveats of the study: A preference for anti-spike CD8 responses marked VDJdb matching, which missed private and CD4 specificities.

Individual cDNA molecules each received unique molecular identifiers attached to them. TCRdb reprocessed the 5' RACE reads via MiXCR and lists one record per CDR3 protein. The profile shows some 49,000 distinct CDR3 sequences, about 4.2% of them singletons. Deletions cut 5 bases from V and 8 bases from J, with 15 bases between. From germline, CDR1 is SEHNR and CDR2 FQNEAQ (reference sequence). This CDR3 has 13 residues. The V call is TRBV7-9, the J call TRBJ1-2, with D possibly TRBD1 on 5 matching bases. Material: whole blood. This sequence was found in an adult who was a healthcare worker with PCR-confirmed SARS-CoV-2 infection or an uninfected control (not recorded which). CDR3 sequence: CASSPQGLEGYTF. The CDR3 DNA follows: TGTGCCAGCAGCCCTCAGGGTTTGGAGGGCTACACCTTC.